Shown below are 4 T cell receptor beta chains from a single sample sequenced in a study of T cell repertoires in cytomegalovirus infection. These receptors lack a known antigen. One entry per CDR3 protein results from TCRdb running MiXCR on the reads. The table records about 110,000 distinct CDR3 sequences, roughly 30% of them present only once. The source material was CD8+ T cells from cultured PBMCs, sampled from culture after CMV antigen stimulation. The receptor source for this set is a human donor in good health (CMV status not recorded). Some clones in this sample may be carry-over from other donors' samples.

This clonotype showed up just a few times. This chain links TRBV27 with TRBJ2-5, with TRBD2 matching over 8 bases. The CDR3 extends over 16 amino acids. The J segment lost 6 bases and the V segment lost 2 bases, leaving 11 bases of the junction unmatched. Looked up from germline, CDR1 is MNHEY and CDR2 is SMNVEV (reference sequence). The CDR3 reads CASSLNLRTSLKTQYF. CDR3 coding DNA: TGTGCCAGCAGTTTAAACCTTAGGACTAGCTTGAAGACCCAGTACTTC.

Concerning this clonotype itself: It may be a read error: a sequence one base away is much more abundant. CDR3: CASSGETSTDTQYF. The CDR3 region has the DNA TGTGCCAGCAGTGGAGAGACTAGCACAGATACGCAGTATTTT. The V gene is TRBV7-6, the J gene TRBJ2-3; no clear D. CDR1 is SGHVS and CDR2 is FNYEAQ in the germline V gene. The CDR3 totals 14 residues. Trimming removed 6 bases at V and 0 bases at J, with 10 bases between.

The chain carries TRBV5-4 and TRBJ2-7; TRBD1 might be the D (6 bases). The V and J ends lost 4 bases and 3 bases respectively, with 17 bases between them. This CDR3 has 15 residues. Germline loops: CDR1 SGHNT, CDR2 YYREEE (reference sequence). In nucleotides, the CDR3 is TGTGCCAGCAGCATAGACAGGACCCAGGGCTACGAGCAGTACTTC. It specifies CASSIDRTQGYEQYF.

This CDR3 reads CATTLSGTGAIEQFF. The CDR3 DNA follows: TGTGCCACGACACTCTCCGGGACAGGGGCGATTGAGCAGTTCTTC. The rearrangement joins TRBV12-3 or TRBV12-4 to TRBJ2-1, with 10 bases matching TRBD1. V lost 10 bases to trimming and J lost 9 bases; unmatched junction nucleotides: 15. The CDR3 has 15 amino acids.